This T cell receptor (beta chain) was profiled in a study of CD8+ T cells in alopecia areata. Whole-study results and caveats: More clonal than normal scalp was lesional scalp, particularly alopecia totalis/universalis.

Treatment: oral pan-JAK inhibitor, 5-10 mg twice daily. Alopecia areata patients provided lesional scalp punch biopsies and peripheral blood. Details on this clone: Its target is unknown.

Extracted RNA was reverse transcribed into cDNA, the sequencing template. Sequenced by immunoSEQ multiplex PCR; TCRdb stores in-frame clones only, minus some. The sample holds around 290,000 clones, 58% seen once. The V and J ends lost 4 bases and 5 bases respectively, with 19 bases between them. The CDR3 covers 16 residues. From germline, CDR1 is SGHRS and CDR2 YFSETQ. Here the sequenced sample was CD4+ T cells sorted from blood, taken at week 24, from a patient treated with tofacitinib. The clonotype was recovered from a human donor with alopecia areata. The chain recombines TRBV5-1 with TRBJ2-1; D is possibly TRBD1 or TRBD2 (5 bases each). DNA of the CDR3: TGCGCCAGCAGCCGAACCGAAACGGGACCACACAATGAGCAGTTCTTC. This translates into CASSRTETGPHNEQFF.